These T cell receptor beta chains were read from a single sample in a study of blood T cells in healthy people across ages. One entry per CDR3 protein results from TCRdb running MiXCR on the 5' RACE reads. The sample contains about 1.1 million distinct CDR3 sequences, under 40% of which appear only once. Specimen: blood. The receptor set was obtained from a man in his late teens or twenties in good health. Each CDR3 is given with its conserved first and last residue. A D gene is named only where the DNA matches it firmly. Only part of the rows carry a size: once, few, many, or a class if the clone is expanded.

J gene: TRBJ1-5; clone size: NA; V gene: TRBV20-1; D gene: NA; CDR3 DNA: TGCAGTGCCCGGACAGAAGATCAGCCCCAGCATTTT; CDR3 protein: CSARTEDQPQHF
J gene: TRBJ1-1; clone size: NA; V gene: TRBV2; D gene: NA; CDR3 DNA: TGTGCCAGCAGTGGGCAGGGTTACGGCACTGAAGCTTTCTTT; CDR3 protein: CASSGQGYGTEAFF
J gene: TRBJ2-5; clone size: NA; V gene: TRBV27; D gene: NA; CDR3 DNA: TGTGCCAGCAGTTTTCTAGGACAGACCCAGGAGCAGTACTTC; CDR3 protein: CASSFLGQTQEQYF
J gene: TRBJ1-2; clone size: NA; V gene: TRBV5-1; D gene: TRBD1; CDR3 DNA: TGCGCCAGCAGCTTGGGGGGGACAGCCTGGGCTAACTATGGCTACACCTTC; CDR3 protein: CASSLGGTAWANYGYTF
J gene: TRBJ2-2; clone size: NA; V gene: TRBV5-1; D gene: NA; CDR3 DNA: TGCGCCAGCAGCTTGGGAGTCAGGGACACCGGGGAGCTGTTTTTT; CDR3 protein: CASSLGVRDTGELFF
J gene: TRBJ2-3; clone size: NA; V gene: TRBV11-3; D gene: NA; CDR3 DNA: TGTGCCAGCAGCGTAGAACCCACAGATACGCAGTATTTT; CDR3 protein: CASSVEPTDTQYF
J gene: TRBJ2-1; clone size: few; V gene: TRBV3-1; D gene: NA; CDR3 DNA: TGTGCCAGCAGCCAGCGGGGCCTCGGGTATGAGCAGTTCTTC; CDR3 protein: CASSQRGLGYEQFF
J gene: TRBJ1-1; clone size: few; V gene: TRBV5-1; D gene: NA; CDR3 DNA: TGCGCCAGCAGCTTGAATAAAGGGGTTGGTACTGAAGCTTTCTTT; CDR3 protein: CASSLNKGVGTEAFF
J gene: TRBJ1-2; clone size: NA; V gene: TRBV12-5; D gene: NA; CDR3 DNA: TGTGCTAGTGGTTCGTCCAACCGACAGACCCAAATAGCCCGCTATGGCTACACCTTC; CDR3 protein: CASGSSNRQTQIARYGYTF
J gene: TRBJ2-1; clone size: NA; V gene: TRBV7-2; D gene: NA; CDR3 DNA: TGTGCCAGCGGCGCCGGGCTGAATGACAATGGGCAGTTCTTC; CDR3 protein: CASGAGLNDNGQFF
J gene: TRBJ2-3; clone size: NA; V gene: TRBV13; D gene: NA; CDR3 DNA: TGTGCCAGCAGCCCAAACTTCGGAGATACGCAGTATTTT; CDR3 protein: CASSPNFGDTQYF
J gene: TRBJ2-5; clone size: NA; V gene: TRBV10-3; D gene: TRBD1; CDR3 DNA: TGTGCCATCAGTGTATCTGGGACAGGAGCCGAGACCCAGTACTTC; CDR3 protein: CAISVSGTGAETQYF
J gene: TRBJ2-2; clone size: NA; V gene: TRBV6-5; D gene: NA; CDR3 DNA: TGTGCCAGCAGCCGACGCAGCCTGATAACCGGGGAGCTGTTTTTT; CDR3 protein: CASSRRSLITGELFF
J gene: TRBJ1-2; clone size: NA; V gene: TRBV18; D gene: NA; CDR3 DNA: TGTGCCAGCTCACCACCGCCCTCCCCAGCTAACTATGGCTACACCTTC; CDR3 protein: CASSPPPSPANYGYTF
J gene: TRBJ2-7; clone size: many; V gene: TRBV29-1; D gene: NA; CDR3 DNA: TGCAGCGCCCTGGCCCGGACAGCCTCCTACGAGCAGTACTTC; CDR3 protein: CSALARTASYEQYF
J gene: TRBJ2-3; clone size: NA; V gene: TRBV20-1; D gene: TRBD1; CDR3 DNA: TGCAGTGCCGCGGGGACGACAGGGGGACGGGGAGATACGCAGTATTTT; CDR3 protein: CSAAGTTGGRGDTQYF
J gene: TRBJ1-1; clone size: few; V gene: TRBV4-1; D gene: NA; CDR3 DNA: TGCGCCAGCAGCCAAGTACGACAGAACACTGAAGCTTTCTTT; CDR3 protein: CASSQVRQNTEAFF
J gene: TRBJ1-6; clone size: few; V gene: TRBV12-3/TRBV12-4; D gene: NA; CDR3 DNA: TGTGCCAGCAGTTTAGGGGAGGATTCACCCCTCCACTTT; CDR3 protein: CASSLGEDSPLHF
J gene: TRBJ1-1; clone size: NA; V gene: TRBV9; D gene: NA; CDR3 DNA: TGTGCCAGCAGTGTAGGGGGGGCTGAAGCTTTCTTT; CDR3 protein: CASSVGGAEAFF
J gene: TRBJ1-4; clone size: few; V gene: TRBV12-3/TRBV12-4; D gene: NA; CDR3 DNA: TGTGCCAGCAGTTCGGTACGGGACAAAGATGAAAAACTGTTTTTT; CDR3 protein: CASSSVRDKDEKLFF
J gene: TRBJ1-2; clone size: NA; V gene: TRBV3-1; D gene: NA; CDR3 DNA: TGTGCCAGCAGCCAAGATATAGGGATCTACTATGGCTACACCTTC; CDR3 protein: CASSQDIGIYYGYTF
J gene: TRBJ1-2; clone size: few; V gene: TRBV5-1; D gene: TRBD1; CDR3 DNA: TGCGCCAGCAGCGCCGGGGACAGTCGCTATGGCTACACCTTC; CDR3 protein: CASSAGDSRYGYTF
J gene: TRBJ1-6; clone size: NA; V gene: TRBV20-1; D gene: NA; CDR3 DNA: TGCAGTGCTAGAGATCTACAGTATAATTCACCCCTCCACTTT; CDR3 protein: CSARDLQYNSPLHF
J gene: TRBJ1-1; clone size: few; V gene: TRBV7-2; D gene: TRBD1; CDR3 DNA: TGTGCCAGCAGCCTGCGGGACAGTAACACTGAAGCTTTCTTT; CDR3 protein: CASSLRDSNTEAFF
J gene: TRBJ2-1; clone size: NA; V gene: TRBV10-3; D gene: TRBD2; CDR3 DNA: TGTGCCATCAGTGCCGGCGGGGGGGCCCCGCGCAATGAGCAGTTCTTC; CDR3 protein: CAISAGGGAPRNEQFF
J gene: TRBJ1-5; clone size: NA; V gene: TRBV4-2; D gene: NA; CDR3 DNA: TGTGCCAGCAGCCAAGCGGACAGTCGGTATAGCAATCAGCCCCAGCATTTT; CDR3 protein: CASSQADSRYSNQPQHF
J gene: TRBJ2-5; clone size: NA; V gene: TRBV12-3/TRBV12-4; D gene: NA; CDR3 DNA: TGTGCCAGCAGTACAGACACCCAAGAGACCCAGTACTTC; CDR3 protein: CASSTDTQETQYF
J gene: TRBJ2-7; clone size: few; V gene: TRBV20-1; D gene: TRBD1; CDR3 DNA: TGCAGTGCTTCTCGACAGGGGCCCCCCTACGAGCAGTACTTC; CDR3 protein: CSASRQGPPYEQYF
J gene: TRBJ2-5; clone size: NA; V gene: TRBV7-7; D gene: NA; CDR3 DNA: TGTGCTAGCAGCGCGGAGTTTAAGCGGGTCGGAGCGACCCAGTACTTC; CDR3 protein: CASSAEFKRVGATQYF
J gene: TRBJ1-2; clone size: NA; V gene: TRBV29-1; D gene: NA; CDR3 DNA: TGCAGCGTTGTATTGCGGGGTGGCTATGGCTACACCTTC; CDR3 protein: CSVVLRGGYGYTF
J gene: TRBJ2-3; clone size: NA; V gene: TRBV20-1; D gene: NA; CDR3 DNA: TGCAGTGCTAGAGAAGGGCTTTCGGGGGGCGGGGATACGCAGTATTTT; CDR3 protein: CSAREGLSGGGDTQYF
J gene: TRBJ1-5; clone size: few; V gene: TRBV29-1; D gene: NA; CDR3 DNA: TGCAGACCTCAGCCAGGGAGGCAGCCCCAGCATTTT; CDR3 protein: CRPQPGRQPQHF
J gene: TRBJ2-1; clone size: NA; V gene: TRBV9; D gene: TRBD1; CDR3 DNA: TGTGCCAGCAGCGTGAACAGGGGAGATGTCAATGAGCAGTTCTTC; CDR3 protein: CASSVNRGDVNEQFF
J gene: TRBJ1-1; clone size: NA; V gene: TRBV20-1; D gene: TRBD1; CDR3 DNA: TGCAGTGCGGAGGGGACAGGGCTTACTGAAGCTTTCTTT; CDR3 protein: CSAEGTGLTEAFF
J gene: TRBJ2-1; clone size: NA; V gene: TRBV7-2; D gene: NA; CDR3 DNA: TGTGCCAGCACCACTTCCCGGGACTCTCTTTATGAGCAGTTCTTC; CDR3 protein: CASTTSRDSLYEQFF
J gene: TRBJ1-2; clone size: few; V gene: TRBV29-1; D gene: NA; CDR3 DNA: TGCAGCGTTCGGGGTGCTTATGGCTACACCTTC; CDR3 protein: CSVRGAYGYTF
J gene: TRBJ1-5; clone size: few; V gene: TRBV27; D gene: TRBD1; CDR3 DNA: TGTGCCAGCAGTTTAGGGACAGGACTTAGCAATCAGCCCCAGCATTTT; CDR3 protein: CASSLGTGLSNQPQHF
J gene: TRBJ1-2; clone size: NA; V gene: TRBV5-4; D gene: TRBD1; CDR3 DNA: TGTGCCAGCAGCTTGGATACCGGGGCAGGGGGTGGCTACACCTTC; CDR3 protein: CASSLDTGAGGGYTF
J gene: TRBJ1-2; clone size: many; V gene: TRBV20-1; D gene: NA; CDR3 DNA: TGCAGTGCTAGGGAACCTAAGACTTCAGGCTACACCTTC; CDR3 protein: CSAREPKTSGYTF
J gene: TRBJ1-1; clone size: NA; V gene: TRBV18; D gene: TRBD1; CDR3 DNA: TGTGCCAGCTCAAAAACAGGGGGCGGGGGCACTGAAGCTTTCTTT; CDR3 protein: CASSKTGGGGTEAFF
J gene: TRBJ2-3; clone size: NA; V gene: TRBV10-3; D gene: NA; CDR3 DNA: TGTGCCACCCAAAGGGGGGGCCGTGGAGATACGCAGTATTTT; CDR3 protein: CATQRGGRGDTQYF
J gene: TRBJ2-5; clone size: few; V gene: TRBV6-2/TRBV6-3; D gene: TRBD1; CDR3 DNA: TGTGCCAGCAGTAGAAGGACAGGCTCGGGGGAGACCCAGTACTTC; CDR3 protein: CASSRRTGSGETQYF
J gene: TRBJ1-5; clone size: NA; V gene: TRBV4-2; D gene: NA; CDR3 DNA: TGTGCCAGCAGCGCCCAATTAAGTGTCGGCAATCAGCCCCAGCATTTT; CDR3 protein: CASSAQLSVGNQPQHF
J gene: TRBJ1-2; clone size: NA; V gene: TRBV10-3; D gene: TRBD1; CDR3 DNA: TGTGCCATATCGACAGGGGGCTTGTCGGTAGGTGGCTACACCTTC; CDR3 protein: CAISTGGLSVGGYTF
J gene: TRBJ2-2; clone size: NA; V gene: TRBV6-5; D gene: NA; CDR3 DNA: TGTGCCAGCAGATTACGTATTTCGGGGGAGCTGTTTTTT; CDR3 protein: CASRLRISGELFF
J gene: TRBJ2-7; clone size: NA; V gene: TRBV12-3/TRBV12-4; D gene: TRBD1; CDR3 DNA: TGTACCAGCACCAGACAGGGGACGGTCGAGCAGTACTTC; CDR3 protein: CTSTRQGTVEQYF
J gene: TRBJ1-5; clone size: NA; V gene: TRBV12-3/TRBV12-4; D gene: NA; CDR3 DNA: TGTGCCAGCAGTTTTGGGGGGCCTGGCAATCAGCCCCAGCATTTT; CDR3 protein: CASSFGGPGNQPQHF
J gene: TRBJ1-2; clone size: NA; V gene: TRBV7-2; D gene: NA; CDR3 DNA: TGTGCCTGCAGCTTAGCGTATACGGACTATGGCTACACCTTC; CDR3 protein: CACSLAYTDYGYTF
J gene: TRBJ1-1; clone size: NA; V gene: TRBV18; D gene: NA; CDR3 DNA: TGTGCCAGCTCACCAAGGGCAGAGAACACTGAAGCTTTCTTT; CDR3 protein: CASSPRAENTEAFF
J gene: TRBJ2-1; clone size: NA; V gene: TRBV7-2; D gene: NA; CDR3 DNA: TGTGCCAGCAGCTTAGCGCGTATGGACGAGCAGTTCTTC; CDR3 protein: CASSLARMDEQFF